This is a list of T cell receptor beta chains from one sample in a study of memory CD4+ T cells and cytomegalovirus serostatus. Method: immunoSEQ multiplex PCR; TCRdb's copy keeps in-frame clones and lacks some. The table records about 75,000 clones, approximately 78% of them present only once. The sequencing input was memory CD4+ T cells from blood. These receptors were taken from an adult in good health and CMV-seropositive. CDR3s include the opening cysteine and the closing phenylalanine or tryptophan. Each record gives: J gene, V gene, D gene, clone size, CDR3 protein, CDR3 DNA. A D gene is named only where the DNA matches it firmly. Some rows have no size entry. The others give once, few or many, or a class for an expanded clone.

TRBJ1-3 | TRBV7-2 | NA | once | CASTLSWGNTIYF | TGTGCCAGCACCCTTAGTTGGGGAAACACCATATATTTT
TRBJ1-1 | TRBV11-3 | NA | few | CASSFQGRVGTEAFF | TGTGCCAGCAGCTTTCAGGGGCGGGTGGGCACTGAAGCTTTCTTT
TRBJ2-1 | TRBV27 | TRBD2 | once | CATSSGRAQDEQFF | TGTGCCACCTCTAGCGGGAGGGCGCAGGATGAGCAGTTCTTC
TRBJ1-2 | TRBV4-3 | NA | NA | CASSQDEREDYGYTF | TGCGCCAGCAGCCAAGATGAGCGGGAGGACTATGGCTACACCTTC
TRBJ1-5 | TRBV18 | NA | NA | CASSLTQRQSNQPQHF | TGTGCCAGCTCACTCACACAGCGCCAAAGCAATCAGCCCCAGCATTTT
TRBJ1-4 | TRBV30 | TRBD1 | NA | CAWSTGQGAAKLFF | TGTGCCTGGAGTACCGGACAGGGGGCGGCGAAACTGTTTTTT
TRBJ2-5 | TRBV7-2 | NA | NA | CASKEGEARETQYF | TGTGCCAGCAAGGAGGGGGAGGCCCGGGAGACCCAGTACTTC
TRBJ1-2 | TRBV6-1 | TRBD1 | NA | CASSEISRTGPYTF | TGTGCCAGCAGTGAAATCTCTAGGACAGGGCCCTACACCTTC
TRBJ1-2 | TRBV28 | NA | NA | CASSSKNTGVDGYTF | TGTGCCAGCAGTTCCAAGAATACAGGAGTAGATGGCTACACCTTC
TRBJ1-4 | TRBV18 | NA | NA | CASSPHVGADEKLFF | TGTGCCAGCTCACCACATGTGGGGGCAGATGAAAAACTGTTTTTT
TRBJ1-1 | TRBV19 | TRBD1 | NA | CASRTRDRGRGNTEAFF | TGTGCCAGTAGGACCCGGGACAGGGGGCGGGGGAACACTGAAGCTTTCTTT
TRBJ2-1 | TRBV5-1 | NA | NA | CASSLNYNEQFF | TGCGCCAGCAGCTTGAACTACAATGAGCAGTTCTTC
TRBJ2-3 | TRBV18 | NA | many | CASSRLSSTDTQYF | TGTGCCAGCTCACGACTATCCAGCACAGATACGCAGTATTTT
TRBJ2-6 | TRBV28 | NA | NA | CASRPLADSGANVLTF | TGTGCCAGCAGACCCTTAGCGGACTCTGGGGCCAACGTCCTGACTTTC
TRBJ1-1 | TRBV5-1 | NA | NA | CASSSVGGGNTEAFF | TGCGCCAGCAGCTCGGTTGGAGGGGGGAACACTGAAGCTTTCTTT
TRBJ2-1 | TRBV25-1 | TRBD1 | few | CASSDGAGTGINEQFF | TGTGCCAGCAGTGATGGCGCGGGGACAGGGATTAATGAGCAGTTCTTC
TRBJ1-4 | TRBV7-2 | NA | few | CASSLGAANEKLFF | TGTGCCAGCAGCTTGGGTGCAGCTAATGAAAAACTGTTTTTT
TRBJ2-2 | TRBV14 | TRBD2 | NA | CASSPRLAGLGELFF | TGTGCCAGCAGCCCCCGTTTAGCGGGATTAGGGGAGCTGTTTTTT
TRBJ1-2 | TRBV27 | TRBD1 | NA | CASSLRPITGGGNYGYTF | TGTGCCAGCAGTTTACGTCCAATAACAGGGGGAGGTAACTATGGCTACACCTTC
TRBJ2-3 | TRBV28 | NA | NA | CASRGDYYTDTQYF | TGTGCCAGCAGGGGGGATTACTACACAGATACGCAGTATTTT
TRBJ1-6 | TRBV14 | NA | NA | CASSQDQSSYNSPLHF | TGTGCCAGCAGCCAAGACCAAAGCTCCTATAATTCACCCCTCCACTTT
TRBJ2-1 | TRBV2 | NA | NA | CASSEVNRNEQFF | TGTGCCAGCAGCGAAGTGAATCGAAATGAGCAGTTCTTC
TRBJ1-5 | TRBV2 | NA | few | CASSEALTPNQPQHF | TGTGCCAGCAGTGAAGCGCTCACTCCCAATCAGCCCCAGCATTTT
TRBJ2-2 | TRBV12-5 | TRBD2 | NA | CASGLVLSGDTGELFF | TGTGCTAGTGGTTTGGTACTTAGCGGGGACACCGGGGAGCTGTTTTTT
TRBJ2-7 | TRBV6-5 | NA | NA | CASSPGRPYEQYF | TGTGCCAGCAGTCCGGGACGCCCTTACGAGCAGTACTTC
TRBJ1-1 | TRBV29-1 | NA | once | CSVGKNTEAFF | TGCAGCGTTGGCAAGAACACTGAAGCTTTCTTT
TRBJ1-2 | TRBV28 | NA | once | CASSLNFAPYGYTF | TGTGCCAGCAGTTTAAATTTCGCACCCTATGGCTACACCTTC
TRBJ1-6 | TRBV18 | NA | NA | CASSEGGNSPLHF | TGTGCCAGCTCCGAGGGGGGAAATTCACCCCTCCACTTT
TRBJ1-2 | TRBV27 | NA | NA | CASRVSADRANYGYTF | TGTGCCAGCAGAGTTTCCGCGGACAGAGCTAACTATGGCTACACCTTC
TRBJ2-1 | TRBV14 | NA | NA | CASSLSYASGAGYNEQFF | TGTGCCAGCAGCCTTTCCTACGCGTCAGGGGCGGGGTACAATGAGCAGTTCTTC
TRBJ1-1 | TRBV15 | NA | many | CATSRDLIGGQGEAFF | TGTGCCACCAGCAGAGACCTTATTGGGGGCCAAGGTGAAGCTTTCTTT
TRBJ2-2 | TRBV11-2 | NA | NA | CASSQGVNTGELFF | TGTGCCAGCAGCCAAGGGGTTAACACCGGGGAGCTGTTTTTT
TRBJ2-3 | TRBV5-6 | NA | NA | CASSLSGSSSTDTQYF | TGTGCCAGCAGCTTGTCCGGTTCCTCTAGCACAGATACGCAGTATTTT
TRBJ2-7 | TRBV28 | TRBD2 | few | CASSLGGDYEQYF | TGTGCCAGCAGTTTGGGGGGGGATTACGAGCAGTACTTC
TRBJ2-7 | TRBV11-2 | NA | NA | CASSPIGRGTTYEQYF | TGTGCCAGCAGCCCAATCGGGAGAGGCACCACCTACGAGCAGTACTTC
TRBJ1-1 | TRBV5-1 | TRBD1 | few | CASSGGTGEAFF | TGCGCCAGCAGCGGAGGGACAGGGGAAGCTTTCTTT
TRBJ2-1 | TRBV7-9 | TRBD2 | NA | CASHLAGIVNEQFF | TGTGCCAGCCACCTAGCGGGCATAGTGAATGAGCAGTTCTTC
TRBJ1-1 | TRBV6-6 | NA | once | CASRETAKGGNTEAFF | TGTGCCAGCAGGGAGACCGCGAAAGGGGGAAACACTGAAGCTTTCTTT
TRBJ2-3 | TRBV12-5 | NA | NA | CASSLFADTQYF | TGTGCTAGTTCCCTATTCGCAGATACGCAGTATTTT
TRBJ2-6 | TRBV18 | NA | NA | CASSPNFGGITGANVLTF | TGTGCCAGCTCACCGAATTTCGGGGGTATCACTGGGGCCAACGTCCTGACTTTC
TRBJ2-2 | TRBV6-6 | NA | NA | CASSYRDTGELFF | TGTGCCAGCAGTTATCGAGACACCGGGGAGCTGTTTTTT
TRBJ1-1 | TRBV19 | TRBD1 | NA | CASKRQGALSTEAFF | TGTGCCAGTAAGAGGCAGGGGGCCTTGAGCACTGAAGCTTTCTTT
TRBJ2-1 | TRBV11-2 | TRBD1 | once | CASSEQGASNEQFF | TGTGCCAGCAGCGAACAGGGGGCGTCCAATGAGCAGTTCTTC
TRBJ1-5 | TRBV11-2 | NA | NA | CASSSQGFDNQPQHF | TGTGCCAGCAGCTCTCAGGGTTTCGACAATCAGCCCCAGCATTTT
TRBJ2-4 | TRBV2 | TRBD1 | many | CASSEGQGANIQYF | TGTGCCAGCAGTGAGGGTCAGGGGGCTAACATTCAGTACTTC
TRBJ1-2 | TRBV29-1 | TRBD1 | few | CSVATTGTGGGGGYTF | TGCAGCGTAGCCACAACCGGGACAGGGGGCGGAGGTGGCTACACCTTC
TRBJ1-5 | TRBV28 | NA | few | CASTQFYPDDQPQHF | TGTGCCAGCACCCAATTTTATCCGGACGATCAGCCCCAGCATTTT
TRBJ1-2 | TRBV15 | TRBD1 | NA | CATSRSFGQGGYTF | TGTGCCACCAGCAGATCCTTCGGACAGGGGGGCTACACCTTC
TRBJ2-2 | TRBV7-9 | NA | NA | CASSFTGELFF | TGTGCCAGCAGCTTTACCGGGGAGCTGTTTTTT
TRBJ2-5 | TRBV7-2 | NA | NA | CASSLGSPLETQYF | TGTGCCAGCAGCTTAGGATCACCCCTGGAGACCCAGTACTTC
TRBJ2-5 | TRBV2 | NA | NA | CASSERRAQGGETQYF | TGTGCCAGCAGTGAAAGGCGGGCACAGGGAGGGGAGACCCAGTACTTC
TRBJ2-5 | TRBV2 | NA | few | CASSLGPRETQYF | TGTGCCAGCAGTCTCGGGCCCCGGGAGACCCAGTACTTC
TRBJ2-7 | TRBV19 | NA | once | CASSNPGLNYEQYF | TGTGCCAGTAGTAATCCAGGATTAAACTACGAGCAGTACTTC
TRBJ1-1 | TRBV6-6 | NA | NA | CASQDGTLAEAFF | TGTGCCAGCCAAGACGGGACTCTTGCTGAAGCTTTCTTT
TRBJ1-2 | TRBV28 | TRBD1 | NA | CASSLGTGPAYTF | TGTGCCAGCAGTTTAGGGACAGGGCCGGCCTACACCTTC
TRBJ2-7 | TRBV11-2 | NA | NA | CASAPQTGLLEQYF | TGTGCCAGCGCGCCCCAGACAGGACTCCTGGAGCAGTACTTC
TRBJ1-1 | TRBV10-3 | NA | few | CAIADRTKNTEAFF | TGTGCCATCGCTGACAGGACTAAGAACACTGAAGCTTTCTTT